The source of this T cell receptor (beta chain) is a study of blood T cell repertoires in COVID-19. Overall study context: Some COVID-19 samples were acute and others convalescent; all came from the United States, Italy and Spain.

V was clipped by 3 bases and J by 6 bases, with 15 bases between them. Germline CDR1 SQVTM, CDR2 ANQGSEA. The CDR3 totals 14 residues. How the authors handled the data: Counts of nucleated cells, estimated from reference gene primer amplification, were obtained. Sequencing was performed with immunoSEQ multiplex PCR; in TCRdb, only in-frame clones are kept and a portion is missing. V, J and clone size are those of that table, while D and trimming were read from the DNA. Of some 350,000 clones listed, roughly 90% were seen once; the top ten hold 3%. The receptor's source is a woman younger than 45 with COVID-19, enrolled during active disease. The rearrangement joins TRBV29-1 to TRBJ2-1; tentative D call: TRBD1 (5 bases). Specimen: peripheral blood. The CDR3 loop is CSVEGRASGNEQFF. CDR3 nucleotides: TGCAGCGTTGAGGGGCGAGCAAGTGGCAATGAGCAGTTCTTC.